This T cell receptor (beta chain) was observed in a study of blood T cell repertoires in COVID-19. On the study more broadly: The samples span acute and convalescent COVID-19 from the United States, Italy and Spain. PBMCs, B-cell-depleted T cells, or T cells provided the cDNA or gDNA that made up the material.

The CDR3 totals 15 residues. The V segment lost 3 bases and the J segment 3 bases; nucleotides outside the gene matches: 2. Per the germline V gene, CDR1 is SGHVS and CDR2 is FQNEAQ. Under the authors' procedure: Scientists estimated how many nucleated cells there were by amplifying reference gene primers. Profiling relied on immunoSEQ multiplex PCR, and the TCRdb table lists in-frame clones only, not all of them. Clone size and V and J calls were adopted from that table, with D and trimming inferred from the DNA. In the table there are roughly 350,000 clones, about 90% of which are singletons. This TCR derives from a woman aged 18-30 years who had recovered from COVID-19. This chain links TRBV7-8 with TRBJ2-1, with 10 bases identical to TRBD2. The sequencing sample was made of peripheral blood. CDR3 coding DNA: TGTGCCAGCAGCTTTACTAGCGGGGTCTACAATGAGCAGTTCTTC. This sequence encodes CASSFTSGVYNEQFF.